What follows are 27 T cell receptor beta chains derived from one specimen sequenced in a study of shared clonotypes between healthy human individuals. Produced via immunoSEQ multiplex PCR; TCRdb's table is partial and in-frame only. In the table there are approximately 1,000,000 clones, about 84% of which are singletons. Sequences were obtained from memory CD4+ T cells from PBMCs. Subset specified: CD45RA-negative fraction. The receptors were gathered from a man younger than 30 in good health. Some clones in this sample may be carry-over from other donors' samples.

V is TRBV7-2 and J is TRBJ1-1; tentatively, D is TRBD1 (5 bases). CDR1 is SGHTA, CDR2 FQGNSA, per germline. Trimming cost V 3 bases and J 7 bases, with 9 bases left between them. The CDR3 spans 12 residues. CDR3 protein: CASSFRQSEAFF. The CDR3 bases are TGTGCCAGCAGCTTTCGACAGAGTGAAGCTTTCTTT.

Remarks on this clone: Other DNA sequences of this sample code for an identical CDR3. The V gene is TRBV20-1, the J gene TRBJ1-1; possibly TRBD1 for D (5 bases). In germline, CDR1 is DFQATT, CDR2 SNEGSKA (reference sequence). The CDR3 loop spans 11 amino acids. Trimming took off 6 bases at V and 2 bases at J, with 7 bases between the two ends. CDR3 sequence reads: CSARDNTEAFF. CDR3 nucleotides: TGCAGTGCCAGGGATAACACTGAAGCTTTCTTT.

The CDR3 DNA reads TGTGCCAGCAGTTTCAAAGACAGTAACTATGGCTACACCTTC. Protein: CASSFKDSNYGYTF. This sequence joins TRBV27 and TRBJ1-2, with a weak D call TRBD1 (5 bases). CDR1 is MNHEY, CDR2 SMNVEV, per germline (reference sequence). V lost 3 bases to trimming and J lost 1 base, with 9 bases between them. The CDR3 sequence is 14 residues long.

J is TRBJ2-1 and V is TRBV2; D is uncertain. V lost 6 bases to trimming and J lost 5 bases, with 5 bases between them. From germline, CDR1 is SNHLY and CDR2 FYNNEI. CDR3 length: 11 amino acids. The CDR3 loop is CASRQHNEQFF. The CDR3 DNA reads as TGTGCCAGCAGGCAACACAATGAGCAGTTCTTC.

This chain links TRBV28 with TRBJ2-2, with 7 nucleotides matching TRBD1. The V gene's germline CDR1 is MDHEN and CDR2 SYDVKM. The CDR3 is made up of 18 amino acids. Losses at the gene ends were 5 bases for V and 2 bases for J; bases not matched to a gene: 14. CDR3 in DNA: TGTGCCAGCAGTCCTGTAAGGGGGCAGGGCGATAACACCGGGGAGCTGTTTTTT. This gives the protein CASSPVRGQGDNTGELFF.

Details on this clone: This may come from a read error, since a much larger clone is one base off. The J gene is TRBJ2-3, the V gene TRBV7-3; the D gene is possibly TRBD1 (6 bases). CDR1 and CDR2 from the germline V gene are SGHTA and FQGTGA. This CDR3 is 13 amino acids long. The V and J ends lost 3 bases and 3 bases respectively, with 7 bases between them. The CDR3 spells CASSFRGTDTQYF. CDR3 DNA: TGTGCCAGCAGCTTCAGGGGTACAGATACGCAGTATTTT.

As DNA, the CDR3 is TGTGCCAGCAGTGGATTAGGGGGCACAGATACGCAGTATTTT. The encoded protein is CASSGLGGTDTQYF. This rearrangement joins TRBV2 to TRBJ2-3; tentative D call: TRBD1 (5 bases). Trimming stripped 4 bases from V and 1 base from J, with 9 bases between. Germline CDR1 and CDR2: SNHLY and FYNNEI. This CDR3 is 14 amino acids long.

The chain has TRBV19 and TRBJ2-3; TRBD2 aligns across 11 bases. The CDR3 has 17 residues. The germline V gene encodes CDR1 LNHDA and CDR2 SQIVND (reference sequence). V was pared by 4 bases and J by 3 bases, with 9 bases of the junction left unmatched. The CDR3 DNA follows: TGTGCCAGTAGTACCTCCTCAACTAGCGGGAGAACAGATACGCAGTATTTT. Its protein product is CASSTSSTSGRTDTQYF.

V and J are TRBV28 and TRBJ2-1, with TRBD2 matching 10 bases. Trimming took 6 bases from V and 4 from J; bases not matched to a gene: 3. The CDR3 extends over 14 amino acids. In germline, CDR1 is MDHEN, CDR2 SYDVKM. The CDR3 DNA reads TGTGCCAGCAGAGTTAGCGGGAGGTACAATGAGCAGTTCTTC. Encoded protein: CASRVSGRYNEQFF.

The CDR3 loop is CASSFSGAGNTIYF. CDR3 bases: TGTGCCAGCAGCTTCTCGGGGGCTGGAAACACCATATATTTT. The chain carries TRBV7-2 and TRBJ1-3, with TRBD1 as a possible D gene (5 bases). There are 14 residues in the CDR3. Trimming shortened V by 3 bases and J by 2 bases, and 8 bases separated the two germline ends. Germline lookup yields CDR1 SGHTA and CDR2 FQGNSA.

The chain combines TRBV28 with TRBJ2-7; no clear D. The CDR3 totals 16 residues. Trimming shortened V by 4 bases and J by 0 bases, and 16 bases separated the two germline ends. Germline assignment: CDR1 MDHEN and CDR2 SYDVKM. The CDR3 loop is CASSSKTLISSYEQYF. The CDR3 DNA follows: TGTGCCAGCAGTTCCAAAACCCTCATCAGCTCCTACGAGCAGTACTTC.

V is TRBV5-1 and J is TRBJ2-1; tentative D call: TRBD2 (5 bases). Germline values: CDR1 SGHRS, CDR2 YFSETQ. The CDR3 totals 14 residues. V was clipped by 0 bases and J by 9 bases, with 13 bases between them. The CDR3: CASSLGGGSLEQFF. The CDR3, as DNA: TGCGCCAGCAGCTTGGGAGGAGGTAGCCTTGAGCAGTTCTTC.

The CDR3 sequence: CASTPQLAGEETQYF. CDR3 nucleotides: TGCGCCAGCACTCCACAACTAGCGGGAGAAGAGACCCAGTACTTC. The chain joins TRBV5-1 to TRBJ2-5; 11 bases map to TRBD2. This CDR3 spans 15 amino acids. The germline CDR1 and CDR2 sequences are SGHRS and YFSETQ. Losses at the gene ends were 6 bases for V and 3 bases for J; bases not matched to a gene: 7.

The rearrangement uses TRBV18 and TRBJ2-5; D may be TRBD2 (5 bases). This CDR3 has 14 residues. CDR1 and CDR2 (germline): KGHSH, LQKENI. The germline V and J ends were trimmed by 2 bases and 5 bases, with 12 bases remaining between them. The DNA of the CDR3 is TGTGCCAGCTCACCAAGTCCGGGATCGGAGACCCAGTACTTC. Translating gives CASSPSPGSETQYF.

The sample holds a few counts of this clone. The V gene is TRBV7-2, the J gene TRBJ2-1; no definite D call. This CDR3 has 15 amino acids. Trimming took off 4 bases at V and 0 bases at J, with 10 bases between the two ends. From germline, CDR1 is SGHTA and CDR2 FQGNSA. The CDR3 region is CASSWTLASYNEQFF. For the CDR3, the DNA is TGTGCCAGCAGCTGGACCCTGGCCTCCTACAATGAGCAGTTCTTC.

V and J are TRBV7-2 and TRBJ2-7, with 12 bases that match TRBD2. The CDR3 consists of 16 residues. From germline, CDR1 is SGHTA and CDR2 FQGNSA. V shed 6 bases and J 4 bases; nucleotides not matched to a gene: 10. This chain's CDR3 is CASRRISGTSGYEQYF. In DNA, the CDR3 is TGTGCCAGCAGACGCATCTCCGGGACTAGCGGGTACGAGCAGTACTTC.

This chain uses TRBV5-6 with TRBJ2-5; 9 positions match TRBD1. The CDR3 runs 15 residues. The ends lost 8 bases at V and 4 bases at J; junction bases unmatched: 12. CDR1 is SGHDT and CDR2 is YYEEEE in the germline V gene. This CDR3 reads CASTKITGGLETQYF. The CDR3 bases are TGTGCCAGTACGAAGATAACAGGGGGCCTAGAGACCCAGTACTTC.

The genes are TRBV28 and TRBJ2-7; D is uncertain. From germline, CDR1 is MDHEN and CDR2 SYDVKM. CDR3 length: 14 amino acids. V lost 3 bases to trimming and J lost 3 bases, with 12 bases between them. DNA of the CDR3: TGTGCCAGCAGTTTCCACACCCAGATCTACGAGCAGTACTTC. Amino acid sequence: CASSFHTQIYEQYF.

The rearrangement links TRBV28 to TRBJ2-3; 9 bases match TRBD2. This CDR3 contains 19 residues. Germline assignment: CDR1 MDHEN and CDR2 SYDVKM. V lost 6 bases, J lost 2 bases, and 18 bases stayed unmatched. DNA of the CDR3: TGTGCCAGCAGCCCTCTAGCCCAACTCCTAGCGGGATTCACAGATACGCAGTATTTT. It translates to CASSPLAQLLAGFTDTQYF.

The J gene is TRBJ1-5, the V gene TRBV11-2, with D uncertain. Germline V gives CDR1 SGHAT, CDR2 FQNNGV. Trimming shortened V by 3 bases and J by 3 bases, and 6 bases separated the two germline ends. The CDR3 has 13 residues. The CDR3 nucleotides are TGTGCCAGCAGCTTGAATCCCAATCAGCCCCAGCATTTT. Translated, it gives CASSLNPNQPQHF.

The CDR3 DNA is TGTGCCAGCAGCATGACTAGCGAACTAGCCAAAAACATTCAGTACTTC. Translation gives CASSMTSELAKNIQYF. The chain recombines TRBV2 with TRBJ2-4; TRBD2 matches at 8 bases. Germline trimming cut 6 bases from V and 0 bases from J; bases unmatched to any gene: 7. Looked up from germline, CDR1 is SNHLY and CDR2 is FYNNEI. This CDR3 comprises 16 residues.

The chain uses TRBV29-1 and TRBJ2-3, with a possible D match to TRBD2 (5 bases). This CDR3 is built from 14 residues. CDR1 and CDR2 from the germline V gene are SQVTM and ANQGSEA. The V end lost 6 bases, the J end lost 6 bases, and 19 bases lay between the germline ends. The DNA for the CDR3 is TGCAGCGTGGAGAAGCGGATTATGCAGGATACGCAGTATTTT. Amino acid sequence: CSVEKRIMQDTQYF.

In its sample, this clone was seen a few times. The rearrangement links TRBV28 to TRBJ1-1, with 7 positions matching TRBD1. Trimming took 8 bases from V and 5 from J; bases not matched to a gene: 17. This CDR3 is built from 16 residues. Germline V lookup: CDR1 MDHEN, CDR2 SYDVKM. CDR3 DNA: TGTGCCAGCTTTTCCCGGTCCGGGACAGTGTGGACTGAAGCTTTCTTT. This codes for CASFSRSGTVWTEAFF.

This clone was counted only a few times. V is TRBV4-1 and J is TRBJ2-5; weak D call: TRBD1 (6 bases). Germline CDR1 and CDR2: MGHRA and YSYEKL. CDR3 size: 15 residues. V was clipped by 0 bases and J by 2 bases, with 10 bases between them. In DNA form, the CDR3 reads TGCGCCAGCAGCCAAGATATGGACAGACAAGAGACCCAGTACTTC. Translating it yields CASSQDMDRQETQYF.

CDR3 nucleotides: TGTGCCAGCAGCTTAGATGCGGGTCGGCTGATCAAAGCCTACGAGCAGTACTTC. As protein: CASSLDAGRLIKAYEQYF. The chain recombines TRBV7-2 with TRBJ2-7; maybe TRBD2 (5 bases). The CDR3 is 18 amino acids. V gave up 1 base and J gave up 2 bases, with 21 bases separating them. The germline V gene has CDR1 SGHTA and CDR2 FQGNSA.

This rearrangement joins TRBV10-2 to TRBJ2-7, with D possibly matching TRBD2 (5 bases). Germline CDR1 reads WSHSY; CDR2 reads SAAADI. V was pared by 6 bases and J by 5 bases, with 23 bases between. The CDR3 loop spans 16 amino acids. The CDR3 sequence: CASSGAGSRPPHEQYF. The CDR3 DNA sequence: TGCGCCAGCAGCGGCGCGGGCTCTCGGCCTCCTCACGAGCAGTACTTC.

This clone was recorded only once. The gene calls are TRBV19 and TRBJ2-6; D not certain. CDR3 length equals 15 residues. Trimming took 5 bases from V and 0 from J, leaving 8 bases between them. Germline loops: CDR1 LNHDA, CDR2 SQIVND (reference sequence). The CDR3 region has the DNA TGTGCCAGTAGTTTTCGTTACTCTGGGGCCAACGTCCTGACTTTC. This translates into CASSFRYSGANVLTF. The full variable domain, completed using reference TRBV19 and TRBJ2-6, is DGGITQSPKYLFRKEGQNVTLSCEQNLNHDAMYWYRQDPGQGLRLIYYSQIVNDFQKGDIAEGYSVSREKKESFPLTVTSAQKNPTAFYLCASSFRYSGANVLTFGAGSRLTVL.